One sample yielded the 10 T cell receptor beta chains listed below, sequenced in a study of T cell responses to AZD1222 COVID-19 vaccine. This table comes from immunoSEQ multiplex PCR, and its TCRdb copy is limited to in-frame clones, with some not included. Here the sample spans under 140,000 clones, approximately 94% being singletons. The sequencing used peripheral blood, collected 28 days after the second AZD1222 dose. The receptors originated from an adult who received the AZD1222 COVID-19 vaccine.

The chain carries TRBV6-5 and TRBJ1-2, with TRBD1 matching 7 bases. Germline V lookup: CDR1 MNHEY, CDR2 SVGAGI. The V gene end was trimmed by 7 bases and the J gene end by 0 bases; junction bases not matched to a gene: 8. CDR3 length: 15 amino acids. The CDR3 sequence is CASISFGTANYGYTF. The DNA of the CDR3 is TGTGCCAGCATCTCGTTCGGGACAGCTAACTATGGCTACACCTTC.

The chain recombines TRBV5-5 with TRBJ1-5, with TRBD1 matching 9 bases. The germline gives CDR1 SGHKS, CDR2 YYEKEE (reference sequence). Trimming removed 4 bases from V and 7 bases from J; junction bases left unmatched: 15. The CDR3 has 17 residues. CDR3 nucleotide sequence: TGTGCCAGCAGCCGGGACAGGGAAGAAGGTTTTAGGCAGCCCCAGCATTTT. Encoded protein: CASSRDREEGFRQPQHF.

This sequence joins TRBV6-5 and TRBJ2-5, with D maybe TRBD2 (7 bases). The V and J ends lost 2 bases and 5 bases respectively, with 18 bases between them. Germline V gene sequence: CDR1 MNHEY, CDR2 SVGAGI. This CDR3 has 16 residues. CDR3: CASSYSGRGQGETQYF. The CDR3 nucleotides read TGTGCCAGCAGTTACAGTGGGCGGGGGCAAGGGGAGACCCAGTACTTC.

The chain links TRBV27 to TRBJ2-5; D is unclear. Trimming stripped 6 bases from V and 5 bases from J, with 13 bases between. Germline V CDR1 and CDR2: MNHEY, SMNVEV (reference sequence). This CDR3 is 13 amino acids long. The CDR3 reads CASRSWVWETQYF. DNA of the CDR3: TGTGCCAGCAGGTCGTGGGTTTGGGAGACCCAGTACTTC.

Here the CDR3 reads CASSTLDGTGELFF. In DNA form, the CDR3 reads TGTGCCAGTAGTACCCTGGACGGCACCGGGGAGCTGTTTTTT. The V call is TRBV19, the J call TRBJ2-2; D gene uncertain. This CDR3 has 14 amino acids. The germline CDR1 and CDR2 sequences are LNHDA and SQIVND (reference sequence). The ends were cut back, 4 bases at V and 4 bases at J, with 10 bases in the middle.

The CDR3 spells CASSPSRQENYGYTF. CDR3 DNA: TGTGCCAGCTCACCATCCCGACAAGAAAACTATGGCTACACCTTC. The chain joins TRBV18 to TRBJ1-2; D gene ambiguous. This CDR3 has 15 residues. Germline CDR1 KGHSH, CDR2 LQKENI. Between the trimmed V and J ends, which lost 2 bases and 2 bases, there was a span of 12 bases.

This chain uses TRBV19 with TRBJ2-3, with TRBD2 identical over 11 bases. V shed 4 bases, J shed 2 bases, and the junction held 5 bases outside the gene matches. Germline CDR1 is LNHDA and CDR2 is SQIVND (reference sequence). The CDR3 runs to 16 residues. The CDR3 region is CASSRGTSGTTDTQYF. CDR3 coding DNA: TGTGCCAGTAGTAGAGGGACTAGCGGAACCACAGATACGCAGTATTTT.

The rearrangement uses TRBV5-1 and TRBJ1-2; 11 nucleotides line up with TRBD1. Germline V gene data show CDR1 as SGHRS and CDR2 as YFSETQ. This CDR3 region has 16 residues. V was pared by 3 bases and J by 7 bases, with 11 bases of the junction left unmatched. The CDR3, as DNA: TGCGCCAGCAGCTACGGGAGGGACAGGGGGTTCTCTGGCTACACCTTC. This sequence encodes CASSYGRDRGFSGYTF.

The gene calls are TRBV15 and TRBJ1-1, with D perhaps TRBD1 (6 bases). CDR1 and CDR2 from the germline V gene are LNHNV and YYDKDF (reference sequence). V was pared by 2 bases and J by 6 bases, with 19 bases between. There are 16 residues in the CDR3. CDR3 sequence: CATSRSNGGPGSEAFF. CDR3 bases: TGTGCCACCAGCAGATCCAACGGGGGGCCGGGGTCTGAAGCTTTCTTT. The full variable domain, its missing parts supplied by reference TRBV15 and TRBJ1-1, is DAMVIQNPRYQVTQFGKPVTLSCSQTLNHNVMYWYQQKSSQAPKLLFHYYDKDFNNEADTPDNFQSRRPNTSFCFLDIRSPGLGDTAMYLCATSRSNGGPGSEAFFGQGTRLTVV.

For the CDR3, the DNA is TGTGCCAGCAGCCGGACAGGGGTCTTATACAATGAGCAGTTCTTC. Its protein is CASSRTGVLYNEQFF. The chain carries TRBV11-3 and TRBJ2-1, with 9 bases that match TRBD1. CDR3 size: 15 residues. Germline V gene data show CDR1 as SGHNT and CDR2 as YENEEA. V lost 5 bases, J lost 4 bases, and 6 bases stayed unmatched. The full variable domain, in which reference TRBV11-3 and TRBJ2-1 provide the parts outside the CDR3, is EAGVVQSPRYKIIEKKQPVAFWCNPISGHNTLYWYLQNLGQGPELLIRYENEEAVDDSQLPKDRFSAERLKGVDSTLKIQPAELGDSAVYLCASSRTGVLYNEQFFGPGTRLTVL.